These T cell receptor beta chains were read from a single sample in a study of blood T cell repertoires in COVID-19. TCRdb's table, derived via immunoSEQ multiplex PCR, lists solely in-frame clones and lacks some. The sample consists of 250,000 to 300,000 clones, less than 90% of them appearing once. Input material: peripheral blood. The receptors come from a man aged 55 to 70 who had recovered from COVID-19. Both conserved end residues are part of each CDR3. Each record gives: V gene, clone size, J gene, D gene, CDR3 protein. The D gene is left open where the match is weak. Rows may omit the clone size; those that give it use once, few, many or a size class.

v_call: TRBV15
clone_size: NA
j_call: TRBJ2-1
d_call: TRBD1
cdr3_aa: CATSRDRGFLVEQFF

v_call: TRBV24-1
clone_size: NA
j_call: TRBJ2-5
d_call: TRBD1
cdr3_aa: CATRMTGQETQYF

v_call: TRBV6-6
clone_size: once
j_call: TRBJ2-5
d_call: NA
cdr3_aa: CASRAVYQETQYF

v_call: TRBV4-2
clone_size: once
j_call: TRBJ2-1
d_call: NA
cdr3_aa: CASSQGGSGPDNEQFF

v_call: TRBV3-1/TRBV3-2
clone_size: NA
j_call: TRBJ1-1
d_call: NA
cdr3_aa: CASSQAPGNTEAFF

v_call: TRBV5-1
clone_size: NA
j_call: TRBJ2-1
d_call: TRBD2
cdr3_aa: CASSLSAGSSINEQFF

v_call: TRBV7-9
clone_size: NA
j_call: TRBJ2-5
d_call: TRBD1
cdr3_aa: CASSSLTGWGQETQYF

v_call: TRBV3-1/TRBV3-2
clone_size: NA
j_call: TRBJ2-5
d_call: NA
cdr3_aa: CASSQLAAGETQYF

v_call: TRBV30
clone_size: NA
j_call: TRBJ1-1
d_call: NA
cdr3_aa: CAWSFPGSLTEAFF

v_call: TRBV29-1
clone_size: NA
j_call: TRBJ2-5
d_call: TRBD2
cdr3_aa: CSALRGVQETQYF

v_call: TRBV10-3
clone_size: once
j_call: TRBJ1-4
d_call: NA
cdr3_aa: CAIKSGTNEKLFF

v_call: TRBV27
clone_size: NA
j_call: TRBJ2-5
d_call: NA
cdr3_aa: CASTVGEERETQYF

v_call: TRBV6-5
clone_size: NA
j_call: TRBJ1-5
d_call: NA
cdr3_aa: CASSYSRGSQPQHF

v_call: TRBV15
clone_size: NA
j_call: TRBJ2-7
d_call: TRBD2
cdr3_aa: CATSRGGTSAEQYF

v_call: TRBV5-4
clone_size: NA
j_call: TRBJ2-1
d_call: NA
cdr3_aa: CASSGRDFTSYNEQFF

v_call: TRBV6-5
clone_size: NA
j_call: TRBJ1-1
d_call: TRBD1
cdr3_aa: CASRDRGNANTEAFF

v_call: TRBV3-1/TRBV3-2
clone_size: NA
j_call: TRBJ2-1
d_call: TRBD1
cdr3_aa: CASSQGTGLNEQFF

v_call: TRBV11-3
clone_size: NA
j_call: TRBJ2-2
d_call: TRBD2
cdr3_aa: CASSLALAGQGELFF

v_call: TRBV6-5
clone_size: NA
j_call: TRBJ2-1
d_call: TRBD1
cdr3_aa: CASSFERTGVRNEQFF

v_call: TRBV7-2
clone_size: NA
j_call: TRBJ2-3
d_call: TRBD1
cdr3_aa: CASSYDRGRGDTQYF

v_call: TRBV6-6
clone_size: NA
j_call: TRBJ2-7
d_call: NA
cdr3_aa: CATYRDIPHEQYF

v_call: TRBV7-9
clone_size: NA
j_call: TRBJ1-6
d_call: NA
cdr3_aa: CASSLGAGGYNSPLHF

v_call: TRBV21-1
clone_size: NA
j_call: TRBJ1-5
d_call: NA
cdr3_aa: CASSKSQGNQPQHF

v_call: TRBV11-2
clone_size: NA
j_call: TRBJ2-3
d_call: NA
cdr3_aa: CASSFSPRDTQYF

v_call: TRBV27
clone_size: NA
j_call: TRBJ1-4
d_call: NA
cdr3_aa: CASSFSQSQNELFF

v_call: TRBV5-1
clone_size: NA
j_call: TRBJ2-1
d_call: NA
cdr3_aa: CASSLSAGAPYNEQFF

v_call: TRBV6-5
clone_size: NA
j_call: TRBJ1-1
d_call: NA
cdr3_aa: CASTGRVGTTEAFF

v_call: TRBV3-1/TRBV3-2
clone_size: NA
j_call: TRBJ2-1
d_call: TRBD2
cdr3_aa: CASHRSGGAREQFF

v_call: TRBV30
clone_size: NA
j_call: TRBJ2-7
d_call: TRBD1
cdr3_aa: CAWSAPTPGGLDEQYF

v_call: TRBV5-4
clone_size: NA
j_call: TRBJ2-1
d_call: TRBD1
cdr3_aa: CASSQRTGNNEQFF

v_call: TRBV6-2/TRBV6-3
clone_size: NA
j_call: TRBJ1-1
d_call: TRBD1
cdr3_aa: CASSMDRASSLNTEAFF

v_call: TRBV3-1/TRBV3-2
clone_size: NA
j_call: TRBJ2-1
d_call: NA
cdr3_aa: CASSQARGGEQFF

v_call: TRBV24-1
clone_size: NA
j_call: TRBJ2-3
d_call: NA
cdr3_aa: CATSDAGVPDTQYF

v_call: TRBV10-3
clone_size: NA
j_call: TRBJ2-3
d_call: NA
cdr3_aa: CATSRGEDTQYF

v_call: TRBV7-9
clone_size: few
j_call: TRBJ2-7
d_call: TRBD2
cdr3_aa: CASSLGRTGLAGHEQYF

v_call: TRBV19
clone_size: NA
j_call: TRBJ2-7
d_call: NA
cdr3_aa: CASSIGGGAYEQYF

v_call: TRBV5-1
clone_size: NA
j_call: TRBJ1-6
d_call: TRBD1
cdr3_aa: CASSPLTGEGSPLHF

v_call: TRBV7-2
clone_size: NA
j_call: TRBJ1-6
d_call: NA
cdr3_aa: CASSPNGWGVNSPLHF

v_call: TRBV30
clone_size: NA
j_call: TRBJ1-2
d_call: NA
cdr3_aa: CAWNPQNPYGYTF

v_call: TRBV5-1
clone_size: NA
j_call: TRBJ2-1
d_call: NA
cdr3_aa: CASSLAAGNEQFF

v_call: TRBV5-4
clone_size: NA
j_call: TRBJ2-2
d_call: NA
cdr3_aa: CASSPDSGGGELFF

v_call: TRBV6-1
clone_size: NA
j_call: TRBJ2-3
d_call: TRBD2
cdr3_aa: CASSESDKRGGTDTQYF

v_call: TRBV6-5
clone_size: NA
j_call: TRBJ2-7
d_call: NA
cdr3_aa: CASSYSRLISYEQYF

v_call: TRBV11-2
clone_size: NA
j_call: TRBJ2-5
d_call: NA
cdr3_aa: CASSFGSGGTKETQYF

v_call: TRBV19
clone_size: NA
j_call: TRBJ1-2
d_call: NA
cdr3_aa: CASNREGRGYTF